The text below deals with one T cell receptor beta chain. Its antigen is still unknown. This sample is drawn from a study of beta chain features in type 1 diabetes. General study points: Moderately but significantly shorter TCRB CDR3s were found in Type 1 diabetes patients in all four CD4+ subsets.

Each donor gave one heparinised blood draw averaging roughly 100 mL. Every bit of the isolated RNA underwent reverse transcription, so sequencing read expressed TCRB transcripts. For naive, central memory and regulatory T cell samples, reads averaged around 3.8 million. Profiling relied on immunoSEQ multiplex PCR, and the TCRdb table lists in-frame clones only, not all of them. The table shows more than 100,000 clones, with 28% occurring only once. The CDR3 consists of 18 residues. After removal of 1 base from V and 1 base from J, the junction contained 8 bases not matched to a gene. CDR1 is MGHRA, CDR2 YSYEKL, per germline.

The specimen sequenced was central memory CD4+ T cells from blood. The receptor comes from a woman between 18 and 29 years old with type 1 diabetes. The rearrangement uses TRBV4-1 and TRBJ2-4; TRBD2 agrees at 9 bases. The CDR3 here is CASSQVIAGDGAKNIQYF. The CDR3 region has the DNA TGCGCCAGCAGCCAAGTAATAGCGGGAGACGGGGCCAAAAACATTCAGTACTTC.